One and the same sample provided the 29 T cell receptor beta chains below, sequenced in a study of T cell responses to AZD1222 COVID-19 vaccine. Clones were read by immunoSEQ multiplex PCR, and TCRdb kept only the in-frame ones, dropping some. The sample has over 130,000 clones; roughly 90% are singletons. Sequences were derived from peripheral blood, sampled 28 days after the second AZD1222 dose. These receptors were obtained from an adult who received the AZD1222 COVID-19 vaccine.

The rearrangement links TRBV7-2 to TRBJ1-1, with a possible D match to TRBD1 (5 bases). The CDR3 runs 17 residues. V was cut by 6 bases and J by 0 bases, with 20 bases left in between. Germline V gives CDR1 SGHTA, CDR2 FQGNSA. The CDR3 spells CASRRPRGDEMNTEAFF. In DNA, the CDR3 is TGTGCCAGCAGGCGACCCCGGGGGGACGAAATGAACACTGAAGCTTTCTTT.

The gene calls are TRBV6-2 or TRBV6-3 and TRBJ2-4, with TRBD1 identical over 9 bases. The trim removed 2 bases at V and 0 bases at J, leaving 5 bases unmatched. Germline loops: CDR1 MNHEY, CDR2 SVGEGT. The CDR3 is 17 residues long. The CDR3 reads CASSYGDRAEAKNIQYF. CDR3 sequence (DNA): TGTGCCAGCAGTTACGGGGACAGGGCTGAAGCCAAAAACATTCAGTACTTC.

V is TRBV10-3 and J is TRBJ1-2; perhaps TRBD1 as D (6 bases). Trimming took off 4 bases at V and 3 bases at J, with 12 bases between the two ends. CDR1 ENHRY and CDR2 SYGVKD come from the germline V gene. The CDR3 has 14 amino acids. The CDR3 protein is CAISAAGEYYGYTF. The CDR3 coding sequence is TGTGCCATCAGTGCCGCAGGGGAGTACTATGGCTACACCTTC.

The CDR3 is CASSSPQGAGETQYF. Written as DNA, the CDR3 is TGTGCCAGCAGCTCCCCCCAGGGGGCGGGAGAGACCCAGTACTTC. This chain connects TRBV5-6 to TRBJ2-5; 8 bases align to TRBD1. The V gene's germline CDR1 is SGHDT and CDR2 YYEEEE. The trim removed 3 bases at V and 4 bases at J, leaving 8 bases unmatched. The length of the CDR3 is 15 residues. The full variable domain, its missing parts supplied by reference TRBV5-6 and TRBJ2-5, is DAGVTQSPTHLIKTRGQQVTLRCSPKSGHDTVSWYQQALGQGPQFIFQYYEEEERQRGNFPDRFSGHQFPNYSSELNVNALLLGDSALYLCASSSPQGAGETQYFGPGTRLLVL.

The V call is TRBV10-3, the J call TRBJ2-3; 7 bases line up with TRBD1. This CDR3 is 14 amino acids long. Trimming removed 6 bases from V and 0 bases from J; junction bases left unmatched: 3. The germline CDR1 and CDR2 sequences are ENHRY and SYGVKD. CDR3 sequence (DNA): TGTGCCATCAGCAGGGACAGAAGCACAGATACGCAGTATTTT. Encoded protein: CAISRDRSTDTQYF.

The chain employs TRBV5-4 and TRBJ1-2, with D possibly being TRBD1 (5 bases). V lost 5 bases, J lost 1 base, and 18 bases lay in between. The germline V gene has CDR1 SGHNT and CDR2 YYREEE (reference sequence). There are 16 residues in the CDR3. CDR3 loop: CASSSVSGTDNYGYTF. CDR3 in DNA: TGTGCCAGCAGTTCTGTCAGCGGGACCGATAACTATGGCTACACCTTC.

Only one count was recorded for this clone. This chain uses TRBV2 with TRBJ2-7; D is ambiguous. This CDR3 spans 12 amino acids. Trimming left V 5 bases short and J 3 bases short, with 8 bases between. Germline V CDR1 and CDR2: SNHLY, FYNNEI. CDR3 residues: CASSSFDYEQYF. CDR3 sequence (DNA): TGTGCCAGCAGTAGTTTCGACTACGAGCAGTACTTC.

The gene calls are TRBV18 and TRBJ2-7, with TRBD1 identical over 10 bases. V lost 3 bases to trimming and J lost 2 bases; unmatched junction nucleotides: 4. Germline V gives CDR1 KGHSH, CDR2 LQKENI. The CDR3 runs to 15 residues. The CDR3 is CASSPDRGPTYEQYF. The CDR3, as DNA: TGTGCCAGCTCACCCGACAGGGGGCCAACCTACGAGCAGTACTTC.

The rearrangement links TRBV19 to TRBJ1-5, with D possibly matching TRBD1 (6 bases). The germline CDR1 and CDR2 sequences are LNHDA and SQIVND (reference sequence). The CDR3 loop spans 14 amino acids. Trimming pared 3 bases from V and 6 bases from J, leaving 12 bases between. CDR3 bases: TGTGCCAGTAGTATTTCCAGGGGACCTCAGCCCCAGCATTTT. This translates into CASSISRGPQPQHF. The entire variable domain, with the rest obtained from reference TRBV19 and TRBJ1-5, is as follows: DGGITQSPKYLFRKEGQNVTLSCEQNLNHDAMYWYRQDPGQGLRLIYYSQIVNDFQKGDIAEGYSVSREKKESFPLTVTSAQKNPTAFYLCASSISRGPQPQHFGDGTRLSIL.

V and J are TRBV27 and TRBJ1-4; D unresolved. The V and J ends lost 6 bases and 3 bases respectively, with 2 bases between them. The CDR3 is 11 amino acids. The germline V gene encodes CDR1 MNHEY and CDR2 SMNVEV (reference sequence). CDR3 nucleotides: TGTGCCAGCAGCTCTAATGAAAAACTGTTTTTT. It specifies CASSSNEKLFF.

The chain combines TRBV2 with TRBJ2-1, with D perhaps matching TRBD1 (6 bases). The V end was cut by 4 bases, the J end by 8 bases, with 15 bases between. The CDR3 runs to 14 residues. Germline loops: CDR1 SNHLY, CDR2 FYNNEI. The DNA of the CDR3 is TGTGCCAGCAGTGTTGTCAGGGGCGCCGATGAGCAGTTCTTC. It translates to CASSVVRGADEQFF.

V gene TRBV5-6 combines with J gene TRBJ2-7; 9 nucleotides line up with TRBD1. Per germline, CDR1 SGHDT and CDR2 YYEEEE. V was clipped by 6 bases and J by 5 bases; unmatched bases: 12. The CDR3 is made up of 15 amino acids. CDR3 sequence reads: CASIAAGQGHHEQYF. The CDR3 coding sequence is TGTGCCAGCATTGCTGCGGGACAGGGCCACCACGAGCAGTACTTC.

The chain carries TRBV9 and TRBJ2-5, with 8 bases fitting TRBD2. The CDR3 is made up of 14 amino acids. Unmatched junction bases numbered 1, after V lost 0 bases and J lost 3 bases. The germline V gene has CDR1 SGDLS and CDR2 YYNGEE. The CDR3 DNA sequence: TGTGCCAGCAGCGTAGTTAGCGGGGAAGAGACCCAGTACTTC. This translates into CASSVVSGEETQYF.

V and J are TRBV25-1 and TRBJ2-3; perhaps D is TRBD1 or TRBD2 (6 bases each). V lost 8 bases to trimming and J lost 2 bases, with 17 bases between them. CDR1 and CDR2 from the germline V gene are MGHDK and SYGVNS. CDR3 length equals 15 residues. The CDR3: CASSLGGHITDTQYF. DNA for the CDR3: TGTGCCAGCTCCCTGGGGGGACATATCACAGATACGCAGTATTTT.

The gene calls are TRBV19 and TRBJ2-7; 10 positions agree with TRBD2. Unmatched junction bases numbered 5, after V lost 5 bases and J lost 4 bases. Germline V CDR1 and CDR2: LNHDA, SQIVND (reference sequence). This CDR3 spans 14 amino acids. The CDR3 DNA reads TGTGCCAGTAGTTTGGGACTAGCGCCTTACGAGCAGTACTTC. Protein sequence: CASSLGLAPYEQYF.

V gene TRBV11-2 combines with J gene TRBJ2-7, with TRBD2 identical over 7 bases. The V gene's germline CDR1 is SGHAT and CDR2 FQNNGV. J was trimmed by 9 bases and V by 5 bases; bases with no gene match: 22. CDR3 length: 17 residues. CDR3: CASSHPGLEGLLQGQYF. The DNA for the CDR3 is TGTGCCAGCAGCCACCCCGGACTAGAGGGGTTGTTACAAGGGCAGTACTTC.

The chain recombines TRBV29-1 with TRBJ2-7; D possibly matches TRBD1 or TRBD2 (6 bases each). Germline V lookup: CDR1 SQVTM, CDR2 ANQGSEA. This CDR3 comprises 15 residues. V shed 4 bases and J shed 1 base, with 17 bases lying between them. Written as DNA, the CDR3 is TGCAGCGTTGTAGGGGGGCCTCAGGGGTCCTACGAGCAGTACTTC. Translating gives CSVVGGPQGSYEQYF.

The chain has TRBV14 and TRBJ1-4; D not resolved. Trimming stripped 2 bases from V and 0 bases from J, with 7 bases between. Germline V gene sequence: CDR1 SGHDN, CDR2 FVKESK. The CDR3 has 15 amino acids. The CDR3 is CASSQRLTTNEKLFF. The CDR3 nucleotides read TGTGCCAGCAGCCAACGACTAACAACTAATGAAAAACTGTTTTTT.

The gene calls are TRBV29-1 and TRBJ2-7, with TRBD1 matching 7 bases. V trimming: 5 bases; J trimming: 6 bases; junction bases outside the gene matches: 10. Germline V gene data show CDR1 as SQVTM and CDR2 as ANQGSEA. The CDR3 consists of 13 residues. The CDR3: CSVSEQGLGEQYF. CDR3 in DNA: TGCAGCGTTTCTGAACAGGGGCTGGGCGAGCAGTACTTC.

Concerning this clone: An end of the junction does not agree with germline; a read error may underlie this. The V gene is TRBV3-1 (or the pseudogene TRBV3-2), the J gene TRBJ2-7; 9 bases fit TRBD1. The CDR3 sequence is 14 residues long. CDR1 is LGHDT and CDR2 is YNNKEL in the germline V gene (reference sequence). The CDR3 sequence: CASSLTRTGDVKRF. The CDR3 DNA reads as TGTGCCAGCAGCCTCACTCGGACAGGGGATGTCAAAAGGTTC.

The chain joins TRBV9 to TRBJ1-2; a weak D match, TRBD1 (5 bases). The CDR3 runs 15 residues. Per germline, CDR1 SGDLS and CDR2 YYNGEE. V was clipped by 0 bases and J by 0 bases, with 9 bases between them. The CDR3: CASSVAAGPNYGYTF. The CDR3 region has the DNA TGTGCCAGCAGCGTAGCGGCAGGGCCTAACTATGGCTACACCTTC.

The rearrangement uses TRBV6-2 or TRBV6-3 and TRBJ2-3; 9 bases align to TRBD2. The trim removed 5 bases at V and 2 bases at J, leaving 2 bases unmatched. The CDR3 has 14 amino acids. Per germline, CDR1 MNHEY and CDR2 SVGEGT. As DNA, the CDR3 is TGTGCCAGCAGTCGCGGGGGGGCCACAGATACGCAGTATTTT. Translation gives CASSRGGATDTQYF.

The CDR3 sequence: CASSLVTSDLTGELFF. The CDR3 nucleotides read TGTGCCAGCAGCTTAGTTACTAGCGACCTCACCGGGGAGCTGTTTTTT. V gene TRBV7-2 combines with J gene TRBJ2-2; 7 bases fit TRBD2. Germline CDR1 reads SGHTA; CDR2 reads FQGNSA. The CDR3 totals 16 residues. J was trimmed by 4 bases and V by 1 base; bases with no gene match: 6.

This clone is a singleton in its sample. The chain recombines TRBV20-1 with TRBJ2-1; D ambiguous. CDR3 length equals 13 residues. Per germline, CDR1 DFQATT and CDR2 SNEGSKA (reference sequence). Trimming took 3 bases from V and 4 from J, leaving 10 bases between them. The CDR3 nucleotides read TGCAGTGCTAGTCTAACTATATACAATGAGCAGTTCTTC. As protein: CSASLTIYNEQFF.

The table lists this clone with a count of one. The chain combines TRBV9 with TRBJ1-1; D is ambiguous. The germline CDR1 and CDR2 sequences are SGDLS and YYNGEE. The CDR3 contains 16 residues. Between the trimmed V and J ends, which lost 0 bases and 6 bases, there was a span of 18 bases. The CDR3 region has the DNA TGTGCCAGCAGCGTAGTCCCAACAGTGAACAGACCTGAAGCTTTCTTT. This codes for CASSVVPTVNRPEAFF.

The gene calls are TRBV5-5 and TRBJ1-6; D is unclear. The CDR3 consists of 15 residues. Per the germline V gene, CDR1 is SGHKS and CDR2 is YYEKEE (reference sequence). Trimming cost V 1 base and J 8 bases, with 13 bases left between them. The DNA of the CDR3 is TGTGCCAGCAGCTTGTGGGCAGGTAGACATTCACCCCTCCACTTT. It specifies CASSLWAGRHSPLHF.

This sequence joins TRBV9 and TRBJ2-5, with a possible D match to TRBD2 (6 bases). CDR3 length: 16 amino acids. Deletions cut 4 bases from V and 5 bases from J, with 21 bases between. The germline CDR1 and CDR2 sequences are SGDLS and YYNGEE. CDR3: CASSPWGSGRLETQYF. For the CDR3, the DNA is TGTGCCAGCAGCCCTTGGGGGAGTGGGAGGTTGGAGACCCAGTACTTC.

CDR3 region: CASSRDREQPQHF. The CDR3 DNA sequence: TGTGCCAGCAGCCGGGACAGGGAACAGCCCCAGCATTTT. The chain links TRBV11-2 to TRBJ1-5, with TRBD1 identical over 9 bases. The V gene end was trimmed by 5 bases and the J gene end by 7 bases; junction bases not matched to a gene: 3. Germline V gene data show CDR1 as SGHAT and CDR2 as FQNNGV. The CDR3 runs to 13 residues.

The gene calls are TRBV4-3 and TRBJ2-7, with D tentatively TRBD2 (5 bases). The germline gives CDR1 LGHNA, CDR2 YSLEER. The V end lost 0 bases, the J end lost 5 bases, and 11 bases lay between the germline ends. The CDR3 runs to 14 residues. CDR3 coding DNA: TGCGCCAGCAGCCAAGACGGAGGCGTAAACGAGCAGTACTTC. Translating it yields CASSQDGGVNEQYF.